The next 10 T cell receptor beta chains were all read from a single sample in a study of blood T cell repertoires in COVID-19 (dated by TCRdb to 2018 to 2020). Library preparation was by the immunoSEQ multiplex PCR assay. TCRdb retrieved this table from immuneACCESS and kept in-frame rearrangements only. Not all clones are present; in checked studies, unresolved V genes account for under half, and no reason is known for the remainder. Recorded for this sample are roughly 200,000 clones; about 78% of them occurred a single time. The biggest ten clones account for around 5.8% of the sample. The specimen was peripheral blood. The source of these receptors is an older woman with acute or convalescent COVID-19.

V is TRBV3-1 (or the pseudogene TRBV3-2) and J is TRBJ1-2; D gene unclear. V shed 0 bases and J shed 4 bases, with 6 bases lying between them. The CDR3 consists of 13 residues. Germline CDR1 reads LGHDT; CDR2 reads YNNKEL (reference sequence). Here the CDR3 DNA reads TGTGCCAGCAGCCAAGACAGTGGCTATGGCTACACCTTC. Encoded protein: CASSQDSGYGYTF.

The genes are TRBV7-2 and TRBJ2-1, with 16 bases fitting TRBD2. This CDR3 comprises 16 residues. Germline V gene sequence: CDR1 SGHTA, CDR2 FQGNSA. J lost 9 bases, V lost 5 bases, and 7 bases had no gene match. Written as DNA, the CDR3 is TGTGCCAGCAGCCTAGGGACTAGCGGGAGGGCAAGTGAGCAGTTCTTC. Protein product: CASSLGTSGRASEQFF.

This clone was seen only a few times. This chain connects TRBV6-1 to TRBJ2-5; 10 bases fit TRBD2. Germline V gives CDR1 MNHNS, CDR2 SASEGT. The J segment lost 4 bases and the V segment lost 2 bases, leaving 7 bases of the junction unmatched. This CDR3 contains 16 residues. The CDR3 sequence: CASSESSGSGSETQYF. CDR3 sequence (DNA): TGTGCCAGCAGTGAATCTAGCGGGAGCGGATCAGAGACCCAGTACTTC.

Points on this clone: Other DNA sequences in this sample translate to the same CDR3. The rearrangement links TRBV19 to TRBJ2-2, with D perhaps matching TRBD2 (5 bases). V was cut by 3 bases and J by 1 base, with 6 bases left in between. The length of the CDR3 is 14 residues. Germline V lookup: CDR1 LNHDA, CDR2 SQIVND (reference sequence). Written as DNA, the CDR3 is TGTGCCAGTAGTATCGCGGGGAACACCGGGGAGCTGTTTTTT. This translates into CASSIAGNTGELFF.

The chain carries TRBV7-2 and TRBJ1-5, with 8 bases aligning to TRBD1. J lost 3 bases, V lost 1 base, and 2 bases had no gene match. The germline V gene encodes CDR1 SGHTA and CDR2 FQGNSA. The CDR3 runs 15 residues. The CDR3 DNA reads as TGTGCCAGCAGCTTAGGGCAGGGGGCCAATCAGCCCCAGCATTTT. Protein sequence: CASSLGQGANQPQHF.

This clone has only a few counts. The CDR3 loop is CATSTGDGGVYNEQFF. DNA for the CDR3: TGTGCCACCAGCACGGGGGACGGCGGGGTTTACAATGAGCAGTTCTTC. V usage is TRBV15 and J usage is TRBJ2-1; D might be TRBD2 (6 bases). Trimming left V 4 bases short and J 4 bases short, with 17 bases between. The CDR3 sequence is 16 residues long. The V gene's germline CDR1 is LNHNV and CDR2 YYDKDF (reference sequence).

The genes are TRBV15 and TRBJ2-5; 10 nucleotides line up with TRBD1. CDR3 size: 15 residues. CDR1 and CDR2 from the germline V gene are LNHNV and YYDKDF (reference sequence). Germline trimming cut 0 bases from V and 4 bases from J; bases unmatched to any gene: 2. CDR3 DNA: TGTGCCACCAGCAGAGAGGGGACAGGGGTAGAGACCCAGTACTTC. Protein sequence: CATSREGTGVETQYF.

The CDR3 bases are TGTGCCAGCAGTCCATACGCCGCGGACAGTTATAGCAATCAGCCCCAGCATTTT. This sequence encodes CASSPYAADSYSNQPQHF. The chain combines TRBV27 with TRBJ1-5; tentative D call: TRBD1 (6 bases). Trimming pared 5 bases from V and 0 bases from J, leaving 20 bases between. Germline V gene sequence: CDR1 MNHEY, CDR2 SMNVEV (reference sequence). The CDR3 covers 18 residues.

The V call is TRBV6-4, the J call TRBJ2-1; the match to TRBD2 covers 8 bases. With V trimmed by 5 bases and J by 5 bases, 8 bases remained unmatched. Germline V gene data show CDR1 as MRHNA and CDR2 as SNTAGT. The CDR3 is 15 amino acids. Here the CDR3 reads CASSQAGEGHNEQFF. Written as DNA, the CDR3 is TGTGCCAGCAGTCAAGCGGGAGAAGGGCACAATGAGCAGTTCTTC.

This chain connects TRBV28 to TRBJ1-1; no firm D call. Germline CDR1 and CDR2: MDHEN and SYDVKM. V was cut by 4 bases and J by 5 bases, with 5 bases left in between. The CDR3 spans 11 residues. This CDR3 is CASSSLTEAFF. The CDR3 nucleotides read TGTGCCAGCAGTTCGTTGACTGAAGCTTTCTTT.